This T cell receptor (beta chain) was recovered during a study of blood T cell repertoires in COVID-19. Study-level information: Samples representing acute and convalescent COVID-19 were sourced from the United States, Italy and Spain. T cells, B-cell-depleted T cells, or PBMCs provided the cDNA or gDNA that served as material.

Authors' analysis steps: Amplification of reference gene primers provided the estimated nucleated cell counts. TCRdb keeps only in-frame clones here, not all; method: immunoSEQ multiplex PCR. For V, J and clone size, that table is used; D and trimming come from the DNA. The table includes about 190,000 clones, approximately 90% detected once. Trimming left V 6 bases short and J 4 bases short, with 12 bases between. Germline CDR1 and CDR2: LNHDA and SQIVND (reference sequence). This CDR3 has 13 amino acids. Sequencing was done on a sample of peripheral blood. The clonotype comes from a man under 40 with acute or convalescent COVID-19. The V call is TRBV19, the J call TRBJ1-2; D perhaps matches TRBD1 (5 bases). In DNA, the CDR3 is TGTGCCAGTAGCCTGGGACTCACCTATGGCTACACCTTC. This gives the protein CASSLGLTYGYTF.